Below are 28 T cell receptor beta chains sequenced from a single sample in a study of molecular identifiers for immune sequencing clone quantification. TCRdb re-called the PCR reads through MiXCR, storing one row per CDR3 protein. In the table there are about 89,000 distinct CDR3 sequences, roughly 19% of which are singletons. Material: naive CD8+ T cells from blood, with Jurkat cell RNA spiked in. Subset denoted: FACS-sorted CD8+CD4-CCR7+CD45RA+ naive T cells. Receptors originate from a human donor in good health. Some libraries in this study had Jurkat cell RNA spiked in.

This clonotype was seen ten or more times. The rearrangement joins TRBV2 to TRBJ2-7; 14 bases line up with TRBD2. J gave up 2 bases and V 10 bases, and 10 bases lay outside the gene matches. Germline assignment: CDR1 SNHLY and CDR2 FYNNEI. This CDR3 comprises 16 residues. DNA of the CDR3: TGTGCCACCACCGGGACTAGCGGGGGCCCCACCTACGAGCAGTACTTC. Residues: CATTGTSGGPTYEQYF.

This clonotype showed up many times. The chain uses TRBV7-2 and TRBJ2-3; weak D call: TRBD2 (6 bases). CDR1 is SGHTA, CDR2 FQGNSA, per germline. The CDR3 covers 17 residues. V was pared by 3 bases and J by 4 bases, with 20 bases between. This chain's CDR3 is CASSFFAPQAGADTQYF. CDR3 coding DNA: TGTGCCAGCAGCTTTTTTGCCCCTCAAGCGGGCGCAGATACGCAGTATTTT.

This rearrangement joins TRBV13 to TRBJ2-5, with 11 bases that match TRBD2. CDR1 and CDR2 from the germline V gene are PRHDT and FYEKMQ (reference sequence). There are 16 residues in the CDR3. V lost 7 bases, J lost 2 bases, and 9 bases stayed unmatched. CDR3 protein: CASTLSGGADQETQYF. CDR3 bases: TGTGCCAGCACCCTTAGCGGGGGGGCCGATCAAGAGACCCAGTACTTC.

Worth noting for this clonotype: An end of the junction differs from the germline gene, which may be a read error. This CDR3 is CASSQEGGAPQPQQW. CDR3 in DNA: TGCGCCAGCAGCCAAGAGGGGGGGGCCCCACAGCCCCAGCAGTGG. The V gene is TRBV4-1, the J gene TRBJ1-5; possibly TRBD1 for D (6 bases). CDR3 size: 15 residues. Per germline, CDR1 MGHRA and CDR2 YSYEKL.

This clonotype was detected only a few times. The V gene is TRBV6-6, the J gene TRBJ2-2; D ambiguous. The V gene lost 1 base and the J gene lost 6 bases, with 12 bases spanning the gap. CDR3 length equals 15 residues. Germline CDR1 reads MNHNY; CDR2 reads SVGAGI (reference sequence). The CDR3 loop is CASSYYGEMAGELFF. The CDR3 DNA sequence: TGTGCCAGCAGTTACTATGGAGAGATGGCCGGGGAGCTGTTTTTT.

This clonotype was seen repeatedly, ten times or more. V usage is TRBV19 and J usage is TRBJ2-7; 9 bases line up with TRBD2. The CDR3 runs 13 residues. Looked up from germline, CDR1 is LNHDA and CDR2 is SQIVND (reference sequence). Unmatched junction bases numbered 8, after V lost 2 bases and J lost 12 bases. The CDR3 loop reads CASSISSGESPYF. The CDR3 DNA follows: TGTGCCAGTAGTATATCTAGCGGGGAAAGTCCGTACTTC.

This clonotype was detected many times. The gene calls are TRBV12-3 or TRBV12-4 and TRBJ2-2; D is undetermined. Between the trimmed V and J ends, which lost 4 bases and 4 bases, there was a span of 4 bases. This CDR3 is 12 amino acids long. CDR3 residues: CASSSTTGELFF. CDR3 in DNA: TGTGCCAGCAGTTCCACCACCGGGGAGCTGTTTTTT.

At least ten counts were recorded for this clonotype. This chain connects TRBV5-1 to TRBJ2-1; possible D gene TRBD1, 6 bases. Germline assignment: CDR1 SGHRS and CDR2 YFSETQ. The CDR3 is made up of 17 amino acids. V lost 3 bases and J lost 4, with 20 bases in between. The CDR3 nucleotides are TGCGCCAGCAGCTCCGGAACACAGGGTTCCTATTACAATGAGCAGTTCTTC. Protein: CASSSGTQGSYYNEQFF.

Notes on this clonotype: A clone one base away is much larger, so this may be a read error. The final CDR3 position lacks the conserved phenylalanine or tryptophan, pointing to a likely read error. V gene TRBV11-2 combines with J gene TRBJ2-1; no reliable D call. CDR1 is SGHAT, CDR2 FQNNGV, per germline. The CDR3 extends over 13 amino acids. V lost 2 bases and J lost 8, with 10 bases in between. The CDR3 loop reads CASSLSLPDEQFL. CDR3 nucleotides: TGTGCCAGCAGCTTATCTTTGCCGGATGAGCAGTTCCTC.

Ten or more counts support this clonotype. The chain uses TRBV27 and TRBJ1-2, with D possibly TRBD1 on 6 matching bases. The CDR3 is made up of 13 amino acids. V gave up 4 bases and J gave up 6 bases, with 12 bases separating them. Germline V lookup: CDR1 MNHEY, CDR2 SMNVEV (reference sequence). The DNA of the CDR3 is TGTGCCAGCAGTTCGGACAGTCTTAATGGCTACACCTTC. This encodes CASSSDSLNGYTF.

This clonotype came up many times. The chain uses TRBV28 and TRBJ2-4; no definite D call. Deletions cut 8 bases from V and 0 bases from J, with 11 bases between. The CDR3 length is 14 residues. The germline V gene has CDR1 MDHEN and CDR2 SYDVKM. The CDR3 nucleotides are TGTGCCAGCGGTTCTCAGTTAGCCAAAAACATTCAGTACTTC. Encoded protein: CASGSQLAKNIQYF.

This clonotype was observed many times. The chain is built from TRBV4-2 and TRBJ2-1; TRBD2 matches 7 bases. CDR3 size: 16 residues. V was pared by 0 bases and J by 8 bases, with 10 bases of the junction left unmatched. Looked up from germline, CDR1 is LGHNA and CDR2 is YNFKEQ. This CDR3 is CASSQDGGSRIDEQFF. The CDR3 nucleotides are TGTGCCAGCAGCCAAGATGGCGGGAGTAGAATCGATGAGCAGTTCTTC.

The rearrangement uses TRBV29-1 and TRBJ2-5; D is unclear. CDR1 is SQVTM, CDR2 ANQGSEA, per germline. The CDR3 runs to 14 residues. V was shortened by 3 bases and J by 5 bases, with 16 bases between the two germline ends. DNA for the CDR3: TGCAGCGTTGAGGGGTCAGTTGACGGTGAGACCCAGTACTTC. Translated: CSVEGSVDGETQYF.

The chain has TRBV13 and TRBJ2-5, with D hard to call. Germline loops: CDR1 PRHDT, CDR2 FYEKMQ (reference sequence). The CDR3 sequence is 15 residues long. The ends were cut back, 4 bases at V and 0 bases at J, with 12 bases in the middle. CDR3 nucleotides: TGTGCCAGCAGCTCCTCGTTCCGGAACCAAGAGACCCAGTACTTC. Protein product: CASSSSFRNQETQYF.

The chain recombines TRBV12-3 or TRBV12-4 with TRBJ2-1; D not resolved. The CDR3 covers 13 residues. The CDR3 DNA follows: TGTGCTAGCCCGCTTAGCTCCTACAATGAGCAGTTCTTC. Amino acids: CASPLSSYNEQFF.

About this clonotype: This may arise from a read error, as a much more abundant clone is one base away. The chain joins TRBV28 to TRBJ1-5; no clear D gene. Per germline, CDR1 MDHEN and CDR2 SYDVKM. V was pared by 2 bases and J by 3 bases, with 20 bases between. CDR3 length: 18 amino acids. CDR3 sequence: CASSLQVLDAINNQPQHF. The CDR3 nucleotides are TGTGCCAGCAGTTTACAAGTCCTAGACGCTATCAACAATCAGCCCCAGCATTTT.

This clonotype was detected ten times or more. The V and J genes are TRBV20-1 and TRBJ2-3; D possibly corresponds to TRBD1 (6 bases). This CDR3 is built from 14 residues. With 4 bases removed from V and 6 bases from J, the gap between germline ends came to 17 bases. Germline-derived CDR1 and CDR2 are DFQATT and SNEGSKA (reference sequence). The DNA for the CDR3 is TGCAGTGCTATTCTCCAGGGGAAGGTCGATACGCAGTATTTT. Encoded protein: CSAILQGKVDTQYF.

The chain combines TRBV4-3 with TRBJ2-1, with 8 nucleotides matching TRBD1. Germline V CDR1 and CDR2: LGHNA, YSLEER. The CDR3 sequence is 15 residues long. Trimming at V came to 6 bases and at J to 1 base, leaving 5 bases not matched to a gene. The CDR3 spells CASSPDRASYNEQFF. The CDR3 nucleotides are TGCGCCAGCAGTCCGGACAGGGCTTCCTACAATGAGCAGTTCTTC.

This clonotype came up many times. The rearrangement joins TRBV29-1 to TRBJ2-3; D not certain. The CDR3 runs to 10 residues. Germline CDR1 reads SQVTM; CDR2 reads ANQGSEA. V was cut by 7 bases and J by 5 bases, with 7 bases left in between. In DNA form, the CDR3 reads TGCAGCGCTTATCAAGATACGCAGTATTTT. Its protein product is CSAYQDTQYF.

The table lists this clonotype with many counts. The chain carries TRBV30 and TRBJ2-3; TRBD2 agrees at 8 bases. The V gene end was trimmed by 2 bases and the J gene end by 0 bases; junction bases not matched to a gene: 4. The CDR3 is made up of 15 amino acids. Germline CDR1 reads GTSNPN; CDR2 reads SVGIG (reference sequence). CDR3 region: CAWSNGGASTDTQYF. In DNA form, the CDR3 reads TGTGCCTGGAGTAACGGGGGGGCTAGCACAGATACGCAGTATTTT.

This clonotype occurred once. Sequence at one end of the junction differs from germline and may be a read error. The CDR3 loop is CSVEGNREAFF. The CDR3 coding sequence is TGCAGCGTAGAGGGGAACCGAGAAGCTTTCTTC. The chain couples TRBV29-1 to TRBJ1-1; maybe TRBD1 (5 bases). Germline lookup yields CDR1 SQVTM and CDR2 ANQGSEA. This CDR3 is built from 11 residues.

This clonotype was detected ten times or more. The CDR3 loop is CASSLLKGTEQYF. CDR3 DNA: TGTGCCAGCAGTTTATTAAAGGGGACTGAGCAGTACTTC. The rearrangement joins TRBV27 to TRBJ2-7, with TRBD2 as a possible D gene (6 bases). V lost 1 base, J lost 7 bases, and 11 bases lay in between. The CDR3 loop spans 13 amino acids. CDR1 and CDR2 (germline): MNHEY, SMNVEV (reference sequence).

This clonotype has ten or more counts. J is TRBJ2-7 and V is TRBV7-9; 9 positions agree with TRBD1. V gave up 3 bases and J gave up 4 bases; unmatched junction bases: 10. CDR3 size: 16 residues. CDR1 SEHNR and CDR2 FQNEAQ come from the germline V gene (reference sequence). The CDR3 region is CASSFTPGQGLYEQYF. The DNA for the CDR3 is TGTGCCAGCAGCTTCACACCGGGACAGGGATTGTACGAGCAGTACTTC.

This clonotype was counted ten times or more. The chain links TRBV12-5 to TRBJ1-5; D unclear. CDR3 length: 16 residues. CDR1 LGHNT and CDR2 FRNRAP come from the germline V gene. Trimming took off 0 bases at V and 0 bases at J, with 9 bases between the two ends. The CDR3 region has the DNA TGTGCTAGTGGTTTGGTACCGGGGTATAGCAATCAGCCCCAGCATTTT. Translated, it gives CASGLVPGYSNQPQHF.

The sample holds many counts of this clonotype. The rearrangement uses TRBV9 and TRBJ2-3; 7 bases line up with TRBD2. The germline V gene encodes CDR1 SGDLS and CDR2 YYNGEE. With V trimmed by 1 base and J by 5 bases, 13 bases remained unmatched. CDR3 length equals 17 residues. The CDR3 is CASSVSAGLTLGDTQYF. The CDR3 DNA follows: TGTGCCAGCAGCGTATCCGCGGGACTAACCCTGGGAGATACGCAGTATTTT.

Comment on this clonotype: A read error may explain this, as a much larger clone is one base away. The chain employs TRBV6-2 or TRBV6-3 and TRBJ1-1, with D tentatively TRBD1 (6 bases). This CDR3 is built from 14 residues. From germline, CDR1 is MNHEY and CDR2 SVGEGT. CDR3 amino acids: CAGSRDMRNTEAFF. Written as DNA, the CDR3 is TGTGCCGGCAGTCGGGACATGCGGAACACTGAAGCTTTCTTT.

Many counts were recorded for this clonotype. The chain uses TRBV20-1 and TRBJ2-7; TRBD2 matches 11 bases. Looked up from germline, CDR1 is DFQATT and CDR2 is SNEGSKA (reference sequence). The CDR3 has 15 residues. V was clipped by 6 bases and J by 4 bases; unmatched bases: 11. CDR3 loop: CSARTGTSGLYEQYF. DNA for the CDR3: TGCAGTGCCCGAACCGGGACTAGCGGATTATACGAGCAGTACTTC.

The chain recombines TRBV5-6 with TRBJ2-5, with D perhaps TRBD1 (7 bases). The germline CDR1 and CDR2 sequences are SGHDT and YYEEEE. Trimming shortened V by 3 bases and J by 4 bases, and 22 bases separated the two germline ends. This CDR3 spans 17 amino acids. CDR3 region: CASSSPMATGRRETQYF. DNA of the CDR3: TGTGCCAGCAGCTCTCCTATGGCGACAGGGAGGAGAGAGACCCAGTACTTC.